A single sample gave rise to the 14 T cell receptor beta chains below, sequenced in a study of cytomegalovirus exposure and HLA in healthy donors. Both 60 Vbeta primers and 13 Jbeta primers went into the PCR. Repertoires were generated with immunoSEQ multiplex PCR, while TCRdb's copy carries only in-frame clones and drops some. This table holds 200,000 or so clones, about 81% found once. Sequenced: PBMCs. These receptors all stem from a woman between 18 and 29 years old in good health and CMV-seropositive.

This clone has a handful of counts. The chain couples TRBV6-1 to TRBJ1-5; perhaps TRBD1 as D (6 bases). The V and J ends lost 2 bases and 6 bases respectively, with 14 bases between them. The CDR3 is made up of 15 amino acids. CDR1 and CDR2 (germline): MNHNS, SASEGT. CDR3: CASSERPGEGQPQHF. The CDR3 DNA is TGTGCCAGCAGTGAAAGGCCAGGGGAGGGTCAGCCCCAGCATTTT.

CDR3 in DNA: TGTGCCAGCAGCGTCCGGGACAGGGGGCTGACTAATGAAAAACTGTTTTTT. Translation gives CASSVRDRGLTNEKLFF. The chain links TRBV9 to TRBJ1-4; 12 nucleotides align to TRBD1. The V and J ends lost 2 bases and 2 bases, in that order; junction bases with no gene match: 4. This CDR3 contains 17 residues. The V gene's germline CDR1 is SGDLS and CDR2 YYNGEE.

The rearrangement joins TRBV2 to TRBJ2-3; perhaps TRBD2 as D (5 bases). V was clipped by 10 bases and J by 4 bases, with 15 bases between them. Germline assignment: CDR1 SNHLY and CDR2 FYNNEI. The CDR3 runs to 13 residues. This CDR3 reads CATTLMRADTQYF. The DNA for the CDR3 is TGTGCCACTACACTGATGAGGGCAGATACGCAGTATTTT.

The chain carries TRBV7-9 and TRBJ2-2; D is ambiguous. V was cut by 0 bases and J by 6 bases, with 8 bases left in between. CDR3 length: 14 amino acids. Germline V gene lookup returns CDR1 SEHNR and CDR2 FQNEAQ (reference sequence). The CDR3 here is CASSLAGRAGELFF. CDR3 bases: TGTGCCAGCAGCTTAGCAGGCCGGGCCGGGGAGCTGTTTTTT.

V usage is TRBV25-1 and J usage is TRBJ1-6; no clear D. Germline CDR1 reads MGHDK; CDR2 reads SYGVNS. This CDR3 contains 13 residues. V shed 6 bases and J shed 6 bases, with 9 bases lying between them. The CDR3 is CASSAGSNSPLHF. DNA of the CDR3: TGTGCCAGCAGCGCCGGGTCTAATTCACCCCTCCACTTT.

V is TRBV30 and J is TRBJ2-1; 11 nucleotides agree with TRBD2. CDR3 length: 15 amino acids. Germline CDR1 GTSNPN, CDR2 SVGIG (reference sequence). The V and J ends lost 1 base and 10 bases, in that order; junction bases with no gene match: 9. DNA for the CDR3: TGTGCCTGGAGTGAAGCTAGCGGGGGGTATGAGGAGCAGTTCTTC. Residues: CAWSEASGGYEEQFF.

This chain connects TRBV2 to TRBJ2-5, with 7 bases aligning to TRBD1. The germline gives CDR1 SNHLY, CDR2 FYNNEI. The trim removed 5 bases at V and 6 bases at J, leaving 6 bases unmatched. This CDR3 has 13 amino acids. CDR3 sequence (DNA): TGTGCCAGCAGTCTACAGGGGATTAAGACCCAGTACTTC. Its protein is CASSLQGIKTQYF.

This rearrangement joins TRBV2 to TRBJ2-2, with D uncertain. There are 11 residues in the CDR3. From germline, CDR1 is SNHLY and CDR2 FYNNEI. Trimming left V 5 bases short and J 4 bases short, with 2 bases between. The CDR3 DNA follows: TGTGCCAGCAGTCGCACCGGGGAGCTGTTTTTT. The encoded protein is CASSRTGELFF. Drawing the rest from reference TRBV2 and TRBJ2-2, the complete variable domain is EPEVTQTPSHQVTQMGQEVILRCVPISNHLYFYWYRQILGQKVEFLVSFYNNEISEKSEIFDDQFSVERPDGSNFTLKIRSTKLEDSAMYFCASSRTGELFFGEGSRLTVL.

V gene TRBV4-1 combines with J gene TRBJ2-5; the match to TRBD2 covers 7 bases. Unmatched junction bases numbered 6, after V lost 1 base and J lost 1 base. Germline-derived CDR1 and CDR2 are MGHRA and YSYEKL. The CDR3 extends over 16 amino acids. Here the CDR3 DNA reads TGCGCCAGCAGCCAAGTTAGGGCGGGGGTCCAAGAGACCCAGTACTTC. Amino acid sequence: CASSQVRAGVQETQYF.

This clone was counted a few times. The V call is TRBV4-1, the J call TRBJ2-1, with TRBD2 matching over 10 bases. Germline-derived CDR1 and CDR2 are MGHRA and YSYEKL. This CDR3 region has 16 residues. V gave up 1 base and J gave up 8 bases; unmatched junction bases: 8. The CDR3 nucleotides read TGCGCCAGCAGCCAAGCAAAGCGGGGGGGCCTTTATGAGCAGTTCTTC. Amino acid sequence: CASSQAKRGGLYEQFF.

This rearrangement joins TRBV7-3 to TRBJ2-3, with 11 bases aligning to TRBD2. Trimming removed 4 bases from V and 0 bases from J; junction bases left unmatched: 6. The germline CDR1 and CDR2 sequences are SGHTA and FQGTGA. CDR3 length: 17 residues. As DNA, the CDR3 is TGTGCCAGCAGCTCCAATAGCGGGGGGGCTAGCACAGATACGCAGTATTTT. This gives the protein CASSSNSGGASTDTQYF.

The genes are TRBV5-4 and TRBJ2-2; TRBD1 aligns across 7 bases. Germline CDR1 is SGHNT and CDR2 is YYREEE (reference sequence). The CDR3 length is 14 residues. Losses at the gene ends were 2 bases for V and 6 bases for J; bases not matched to a gene: 4. The CDR3 loop reads CASSLRQGSGELFF. The CDR3 DNA sequence: TGTGCCAGCAGCTTACGACAGGGCTCCGGGGAGCTGTTTTTT.

J is TRBJ1-2 and V is TRBV19; D is unresolved. Trimming took 3 bases from V and 3 from J, leaving 8 bases between them. The CDR3 is made up of 13 amino acids. Germline V gene lookup returns CDR1 LNHDA and CDR2 SQIVND (reference sequence). This chain's CDR3 is CASSIKGDYGYTF. DNA of the CDR3: TGTGCCAGTAGTATCAAGGGAGACTATGGCTACACCTTC.

The chain couples TRBV4-2 to TRBJ1-5; 12 nucleotides align to TRBD1. The germline CDR1 and CDR2 sequences are LGHNA and YNFKEQ. With V trimmed by 2 bases and J by 7 bases, 6 bases remained unmatched. The CDR3 length is 16 residues. The CDR3 DNA reads TGTGCCAGCAGCCAACGGGACAGGGGGCGCGGGCAGCCCCAGCATTTT. This sequence encodes CASSQRDRGRGQPQHF.